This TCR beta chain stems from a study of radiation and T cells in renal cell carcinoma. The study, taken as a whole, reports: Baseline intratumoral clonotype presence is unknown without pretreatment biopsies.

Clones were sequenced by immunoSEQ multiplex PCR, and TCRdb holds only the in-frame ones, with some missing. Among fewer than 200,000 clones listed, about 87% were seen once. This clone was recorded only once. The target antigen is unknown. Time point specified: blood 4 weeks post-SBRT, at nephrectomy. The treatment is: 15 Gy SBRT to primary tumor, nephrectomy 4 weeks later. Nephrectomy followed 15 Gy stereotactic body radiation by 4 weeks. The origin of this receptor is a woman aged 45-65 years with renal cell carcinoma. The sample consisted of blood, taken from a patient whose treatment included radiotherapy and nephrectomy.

This chain's CDR3 is CASSPGGTGQPQHF. For the CDR3, the DNA is TGTGCCAGCAGCCCAGGGGGTACGGGGCAGCCCCAGCATTTT. The V and J genes are TRBV7-2 and TRBJ1-5; 7 nucleotides agree with TRBD1. The CDR3 is 14 residues long. CDR1 SGHTA and CDR2 FQGNSA come from the germline V gene. After removal of 5 bases from V and 7 bases from J, the junction contained 8 bases not matched to a gene.